These 22 T cell receptor beta chains came from one sample sequenced in a study of blood T cell repertoires in COVID-19. Repertoires were generated with immunoSEQ multiplex PCR, while TCRdb's copy carries only in-frame clones and drops some. The sample includes about 250,000 clones, 80% to 90% seen only once; the top ten take less than 2.5%. The specimen was PBMCs or T cells enriched from blood (not recorded which). The receptors were sampled from a woman aged 18-29 years who had recovered from COVID-19.

This chain uses TRBV6-5 with TRBJ2-3; 7 positions match TRBD2. CDR1 MNHEY and CDR2 SVGAGI come from the germline V gene. With 6 bases clipped from V and 14 bases from J, the junction kept 17 bases outside the gene matches. The CDR3 has 14 residues. CDR3 region: CASSASGALVYRYF. In DNA form, the CDR3 reads TGTGCCAGCAGCGCCAGCGGGGCGCTGGTCTATCGGTATTTT.

This clone came up once. The chain employs TRBV19 and TRBJ1-1; 7 bases align to TRBD1. Trimming removed 7 bases from V and 3 bases from J; junction bases left unmatched: 11. Germline CDR1 LNHDA, CDR2 SQIVND (reference sequence). This CDR3 has 15 amino acids. The CDR3 sequence is CASNPAGGLYTEAFF. CDR3 coding DNA: TGTGCCAGTAACCCAGCAGGGGGACTCTACACTGAAGCTTTCTTT. Looking up the rest from reference TRBV19 and TRBJ1-1 gives the full variable domain: DGGITQSPKYLFRKEGQNVTLSCEQNLNHDAMYWYRQDPGQGLRLIYYSQIVNDFQKGDIAEGYSVSREKKESFPLTVTSAQKNPTAFYLCASNPAGGLYTEAFFGQGTRLTVV.

The rearrangement joins TRBV5-4 to TRBJ2-2; unclear D gene. V lost 2 bases and J 3 bases, leaving 11 bases between the germline ends. The V gene's germline CDR1 is SGHNT and CDR2 YYREEE (reference sequence). This CDR3 has 15 residues. The CDR3 DNA follows: TGTGCCAGCAGCTTAATGGCAGACTACACCGGGGAGCTGTTTTTT. It yields the protein CASSLMADYTGELFF.

The chain joins TRBV5-1 to TRBJ1-2, with D unclear. This CDR3 has 15 residues. V lost 5 bases to trimming and J lost 2 bases, with 16 bases between them. Germline-derived CDR1 and CDR2 are SGHRS and YFSETQ. CDR3 protein: CASRQQQQTNYGYTF. CDR3 DNA sequence: TGCGCCAGCAGGCAACAGCAACAAACAAACTATGGCTACACCTTC.

The V gene is TRBV3-1 (or the pseudogene TRBV3-2), the J gene TRBJ2-2; 12 bases align to TRBD1. The trim removed 3 bases at V and 6 bases at J, leaving 8 bases unmatched. The CDR3 has 17 amino acids. Germline V gene sequence: CDR1 LGHDT, CDR2 YNNKEL (reference sequence). CDR3 in amino acids: CASSHPGTGGSAGELFF. DNA for the CDR3: TGTGCCAGCAGCCACCCCGGGACAGGGGGCTCTGCCGGGGAGCTGTTTTTT.

The sample holds one count of this clone. This CDR3 is also generated by other DNA sequences in the sample. This sequence joins TRBV11-3 and TRBJ2-1; possible D gene TRBD2, 5 bases. Germline assignment: CDR1 SGHNT and CDR2 YENEEA. The V end was cut by 1 base, the J end by 6 bases, with 10 bases between. The CDR3 has 14 amino acids. The CDR3: CASSLAGRGNEQFF. CDR3 DNA: TGTGCCAGCAGCTTAGCCGGTCGGGGCAATGAGCAGTTCTTC.

This rearrangement joins TRBV19 to TRBJ2-5; D uncertain. The germline V and J ends were trimmed by 3 bases and 4 bases, with 6 bases remaining between them. The germline gives CDR1 LNHDA, CDR2 SQIVND (reference sequence). This CDR3 has 12 residues. The CDR3: CASSISRETQYF. CDR3 in DNA: TGTGCCAGTAGTATTTCGAGAGAGACCCAGTACTTC.

The chain combines TRBV5-5 with TRBJ1-3; D perhaps matches TRBD1 (5 bases). The CDR3 has 14 residues. The germline V and J ends were trimmed by 4 bases and 0 bases, with 8 bases remaining between them. Germline V gene data show CDR1 as SGHKS and CDR2 as YYEKEE (reference sequence). The CDR3: CASSDDSSGNTIYF. CDR3 coding DNA: TGTGCCAGCAGCGACGACAGCTCTGGAAACACCATATATTTT. Supplemented by reference TRBV5-5 and TRBJ1-3, the full variable domain reads DAGVTQSPTHLIKTRGQQVTLRCSPISGHKSVSWYQQVLGQGPQFIFQYYEKEERGRGNFPDRFSARQFPNYSSELNVNALLLGDSALYLCASSDDSSGNTIYFGEGSWLTVV.

This chain joins TRBV13 and TRBJ1-2, with a tentative D call TRBD1 (5 bases). V was clipped by 0 bases and J by 2 bases, with 13 bases between them. CDR3 length: 16 residues. Germline V gene sequence: CDR1 PRHDT, CDR2 FYEKMQ (reference sequence). As DNA, the CDR3 is TGTGCCAGCAGCTTAGGTCGAGCGGGGCGGAACTATGGCTACACCTTC. Translating it yields CASSLGRAGRNYGYTF.

This clone came up a few times. The chain has TRBV3-1 (or the pseudogene TRBV3-2) and TRBJ1-2; TRBD1 matches at 8 bases. Trimming at V came to 3 bases and at J to 3 bases, leaving 6 bases not matched to a gene. Germline V lookup: CDR1 LGHDT, CDR2 YNNKEL (reference sequence). The CDR3 is made up of 15 amino acids. The CDR3 DNA reads as TGTGCCAGCAGCCAGCCGACAGGGGCGGACTATGGCTACACCTTC. This sequence encodes CASSQPTGADYGYTF.

This clone was detected once. V gene TRBV27 combines with J gene TRBJ1-2; 9 bases fit TRBD1. Germline CDR1 reads MNHEY; CDR2 reads SMNVEV (reference sequence). The CDR3 has 14 amino acids. Germline trimming cut 5 bases from V and 0 bases from J; bases unmatched to any gene: 1. DNA of the CDR3: TGTGCCAGCAGTCGGACAGGGGCTAACTATGGCTACACCTTC. It is translated as CASSRTGANYGYTF.

This chain uses TRBV11-2 with TRBJ2-7; D is ambiguous. CDR3 length: 14 amino acids. V lost 4 bases, J lost 2 bases, and 12 bases lay in between. Germline CDR1 SGHAT, CDR2 FQNNGV. The CDR3, as DNA: TGTGCCAGCAGCTCCGATAGTTCACCCTACGAGCAGTACTTC. It yields the protein CASSSDSSPYEQYF.

The chain combines TRBV5-1 with TRBJ2-7, with TRBD2 matching over 8 bases. V trimming: 0 bases; J trimming: 5 bases; junction bases outside the gene matches: 7. Germline CDR1 SGHRS, CDR2 YFSETQ. CDR3 length equals 15 residues. The CDR3, as DNA: TGCGCCAGCAGCTTGGGTCGGGGGGGCGAGGACGAGCAGTACTTC. Translation: CASSLGRGGEDEQYF.

Written as DNA, the CDR3 is TGCAGTGCTAGTTCACAGGGACAGTTCTACGAGCAGTACTTC. Protein product: CSASSQGQFYEQYF. This chain links TRBV20-1 with TRBJ2-7; 7 nucleotides agree with TRBD1. V shed 3 bases, J shed 3 bases, and the junction held 8 bases outside the gene matches. Germline CDR1 reads DFQATT; CDR2 reads SNEGSKA (reference sequence). The CDR3 is 14 amino acids.

The V and J genes are TRBV5-4 and TRBJ2-1; D is unclear. The CDR3 sequence is 16 residues long. Looked up from germline, CDR1 is SGHNT and CDR2 is YYREEE (reference sequence). Trimming took 0 bases from V and 4 from J, leaving 14 bases between them. The CDR3 loop is CASSLVPESAYNEQFF. The CDR3 region has the DNA TGTGCCAGCAGCTTGGTACCGGAAAGCGCTTACAATGAGCAGTTCTTC.

This clone showed up just once. The chain has TRBV2 and TRBJ1-1; tentative D call: TRBD1 (6 bases). In germline, CDR1 is SNHLY, CDR2 FYNNEI. The length of the CDR3 is 12 residues. V lost 8 bases, J lost 8 bases, and 15 bases lay in between. CDR3 coding DNA: TGTGCCAGCCCCCGGGGGGCCCGGGAAGCTTTCTTT. Its translation: CASPRGAREAFF. Full variable domain (remainder filled in from reference TRBV2 and TRBJ1-1): EPEVTQTPSHQVTQMGQEVILRCVPISNHLYFYWYRQILGQKVEFLVSFYNNEISEKSEIFDDQFSVERPDGSNFTLKIRSTKLEDSAMYFCASPRGAREAFFGQGTRLTVV.

This sequence joins TRBV11-2 and TRBJ1-1; D remains unclear. The ends were cut back, 5 bases at V and 1 base at J, with 11 bases in the middle. Looked up from germline, CDR1 is SGHAT and CDR2 is FQNNGV. This CDR3 contains 14 residues. The CDR3 reads CASSLEPQNTEAFF. The CDR3 nucleotides are TGTGCCAGCAGCCTTGAACCACAGAACACTGAAGCTTTCTTT. Looking up the rest from reference TRBV11-2 and TRBJ1-1 gives the full variable domain: EAGVAQSPRYKIIEKRQSVAFWCNPISGHATLYWYQQILGQGPKLLIQFQNNGVVDDSQLPKDRFSAERLKGVDSTLKIQPAKLEDSAVYLCASSLEPQNTEAFFGQGTRLTVV.

The chain joins TRBV5-1 to TRBJ1-2, with 10 bases aligning to TRBD1. Trimming removed 5 bases from V and 8 bases from J; junction bases left unmatched: 18. Germline CDR1 and CDR2: SGHRS and YFSETQ. The CDR3 spans 17 residues. CDR3 DNA sequence: TGCGCCAGCAGAGTTGCGCCCGGGACAGGGGTCCACGGGGGCTACACCTTC. This translates into CASRVAPGTGVHGGYTF.

The chain carries TRBV25-1 and TRBJ2-7; a possible D gene is TRBD2 (5 bases). V dropped 8 bases and J dropped 1 base, with 12 bases sitting between them. Germline-derived CDR1 and CDR2 are MGHDK and SYGVNS. The CDR3 runs 13 residues. CDR3 region: CASGSAGSYEQYF. The CDR3 DNA sequence: TGTGCCAGCGGCTCGGCGGGTTCCTACGAGCAGTACTTC.

V and J are TRBV2 and TRBJ1-3; unclear D gene. The germline V gene has CDR1 SNHLY and CDR2 FYNNEI. The CDR3 is made up of 14 amino acids. The V gene lost 5 bases and the J gene lost 1 base, with 9 bases spanning the gap. The CDR3 spells CASSLISSGNTIYF. As DNA, the CDR3 is TGTGCCAGCAGTCTTATCTCTTCTGGAAACACCATATATTTT.

The genes are TRBV2 and TRBJ1-2; D uncertain. This CDR3 has 13 amino acids. Trimming removed 6 bases from V and 5 bases from J, with 13 bases in between. Per the germline V gene, CDR1 is SNHLY and CDR2 is FYNNEI. CDR3 nucleotide sequence: TGTGCCAGCAGGGTGACATTGTCTTATGGCTACACCTTC. Translation: CASRVTLSYGYTF.

The chain is built from TRBV19 and TRBJ1-2, with a tentative D call TRBD1 (5 bases). V was shortened by 2 bases and J by 6 bases, with 16 bases between the two germline ends. CDR1 and CDR2 (germline): LNHDA, SQIVND (reference sequence). The CDR3 has 15 residues. CDR3 DNA: TGTGCCAGTAGTATATTTCTCAGGGCAGCCGATGGCTACACCTTC. It specifies CASSIFLRAADGYTF. The whole variable domain, remainder taken from reference TRBV19 and TRBJ1-2, is DGGITQSPKYLFRKEGQNVTLSCEQNLNHDAMYWYRQDPGQGLRLIYYSQIVNDFQKGDIAEGYSVSREKKESFPLTVTSAQKNPTAFYLCASSIFLRAADGYTFGSGTRLTVV.